Below, 5 T cell receptor beta chains from the same sample are listed, as sequenced in a study of CD8 T cells in ankylosing spondylitis. These receptors lack a known antigen. Overall study results and limits: Seemingly distinctive of ankylosing spondylitis blood was a TCR beta motif formed by eight highly homologous variants.

TCRdb passed the 5' RACE reads through MiXCR, listing each CDR3 protein once. Counted here are approximately 400,000 distinct CDR3 sequences, roughly 26% occurring once; the ten biggest clones make up 0.89%. Material: blood, either unsorted or a sorted T cell fraction (not recorded which). Receptor source: a male donor with ankylosing spondylitis.

This clonotype has only a few counts. The V gene is TRBV10-3, the J gene TRBJ2-2, with 9 bases matching TRBD2. The V gene end was trimmed by 4 bases and the J gene end by 5 bases; junction bases not matched to a gene: 8. Germline CDR1 and CDR2: ENHRY and SYGVKD. The CDR3 has 16 residues. The CDR3 region is CAISVGLATWTGELFF. The CDR3 coding sequence is TGTGCCATCAGTGTTGGACTAGCGACCTGGACCGGGGAGCTGTTTTTT.

The chain has TRBV3-1 and TRBJ1-1; D ambiguous. The CDR3 runs 14 residues. The V and J ends lost 4 bases and 1 base respectively, with 10 bases between them. Germline lookup yields CDR1 LGHDT and CDR2 YNNKEL (reference sequence). The chain's CDR3 is CASSPNRGNTEAFF. CDR3 sequence (DNA): TGTGCCAGCAGCCCTAACCGCGGGAACACTGAAGCTTTCTTT.

There are a few counts of this clonotype. The chain uses TRBV24-1 and TRBJ2-2; 7 nucleotides match TRBD1. J was trimmed by 3 bases and V by 4 bases; bases with no gene match: 7. CDR1 and CDR2 from the germline V gene are KGHDR and SFDVKD. This CDR3 is built from 16 residues. CDR3 sequence reads: CATSDRNRGDTGELFF. The DNA of the CDR3 is TGTGCCACCAGTGACCGAAACAGGGGTGACACCGGGGAGCTGTTTTTT.

This chain joins TRBV12-3 or TRBV12-4 and TRBJ1-1; the D gene is possibly TRBD1 (5 bases). The V and J ends lost 3 bases and 1 base respectively, with 15 bases between them. The CDR3 consists of 16 residues. In DNA form, the CDR3 reads TGTGCCAGCAGTTTGGGGACGTCCTCGGGGAACACTGAAGCTTTCTTT. It translates to CASSLGTSSGNTEAFF.

V is TRBV2 and J is TRBJ2-7; D gene unclear. Germline values: CDR1 SNHLY, CDR2 FYNNEI. The V and J ends lost 0 bases and 2 bases respectively, with 8 bases between them. CDR3 length equals 14 residues. The DNA of the CDR3 is TGTGCCAGCAGTGAAGCGCGAATGACCTACGAGCAGTACGTC. It specifies CASSEARMTYEQYV.